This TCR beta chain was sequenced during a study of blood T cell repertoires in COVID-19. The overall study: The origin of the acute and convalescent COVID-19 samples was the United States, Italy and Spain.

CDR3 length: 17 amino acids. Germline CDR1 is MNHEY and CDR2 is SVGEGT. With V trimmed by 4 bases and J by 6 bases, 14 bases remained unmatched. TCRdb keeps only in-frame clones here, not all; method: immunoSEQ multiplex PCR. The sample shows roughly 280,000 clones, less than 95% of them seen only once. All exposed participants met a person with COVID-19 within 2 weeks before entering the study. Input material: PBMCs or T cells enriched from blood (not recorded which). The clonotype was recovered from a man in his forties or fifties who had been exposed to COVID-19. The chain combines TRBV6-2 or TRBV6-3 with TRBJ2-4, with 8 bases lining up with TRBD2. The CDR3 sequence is CASSLLAGPPPTNIQYF. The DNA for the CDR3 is TGTGCCAGCAGTTTGCTAGCGGGTCCACCTCCCACAAACATTCAGTACTTC.